The rows below give T cell receptor beta chains drawn from one sample of a study of cytomegalovirus exposure and HLA in healthy donors. Generated by immunoSEQ multiplex PCR, the TCRdb table keeps only in-frame clones and is missing some. The sample comprises about 150,000 clones, approximately 75% of which are singletons, and roughly 2.8% rests with the top ten. Sequencing was done on a sample of PBMCs. The receptors were sampled from a man aged 18 to 30 in good health and CMV-seronegative. Both conserved end residues are part of each CDR3. A D gene is named only where the DNA matches it firmly. Clone size is shown for a subset of rows, as once, few, many or a class of expanded clone.

clone_size: .
v_call: TRBV7-8
j_call: TRBJ2-5
d_call: .
cdr3_aa: CASSTRVPGETQYF
cdr3_nt: TGTGCCAGCAGCACCAGGGTACCGGGAGAGACCCAGTACTTC

clone_size: .
v_call: TRBV7-2
j_call: TRBJ2-7
d_call: .
cdr3_aa: CASSLGLSPEQYF
cdr3_nt: TGTGCCAGCAGCTTAGGACTATCACCTGAGCAGTACTTC

clone_size: .
v_call: TRBV6-6
j_call: TRBJ2-2
d_call: TRBD2
cdr3_aa: CATREGTGELFF
cdr3_nt: TGTGCAACCCGGGAGGGGACCGGGGAGCTGTTTTTT

clone_size: .
v_call: TRBV27
j_call: TRBJ2-1
d_call: TRBD2
cdr3_aa: CASTPGLAGGRRYNEQFF
cdr3_nt: TGTGCCAGCACCCCGGGACTAGCGGGGGGGCGTCGATACAATGAGCAGTTCTTC

clone_size: once
v_call: TRBV7-2
j_call: TRBJ1-6
d_call: .
cdr3_aa: CAGSLGGRAPLHF
cdr3_nt: TGTGCCGGCAGCTTAGGAGGCAGGGCACCCCTCCACTTT

clone_size: .
v_call: TRBV7-2
j_call: TRBJ2-3
d_call: .
cdr3_aa: CASSLGRSDTQYF
cdr3_nt: TGTGCCAGCAGTCTAGGGAGGTCAGATACGCAGTATTTT

clone_size: .
v_call: TRBV7-6
j_call: TRBJ1-6
d_call: .
cdr3_aa: CASSPTKDSYNSPLHF
cdr3_nt: TGTGCCAGCAGCCCTACCAAAGACAGCTATAATTCACCCCTCCACTTT

clone_size: .
v_call: TRBV10-3
j_call: TRBJ2-7
d_call: .
cdr3_aa: CAISAVGGNYEQYF
cdr3_nt: TGTGCCATCAGTGCGGTGGGGGGAAACTACGAGCAGTACTTC

clone_size: .
v_call: TRBV4-1
j_call: TRBJ2-6
d_call: TRBD1
cdr3_aa: CASSQDRGPGANVLTF
cdr3_nt: TGCGCCAGCAGCCAAGACAGGGGGCCGGGGGCCAACGTCCTGACTTTC

clone_size: .
v_call: TRBV5-4
j_call: TRBJ2-3
d_call: .
cdr3_aa: CASTRDSWTDTQYF
cdr3_nt: TGTGCCAGCACCCGGGATAGTTGGACAGATACGCAGTATTTT

clone_size: .
v_call: TRBV7-8
j_call: TRBJ1-1
d_call: .
cdr3_aa: CASSLGGAGTEAFF
cdr3_nt: TGTGCCAGCAGCTTGGGGGGGGCGGGCACTGAAGCTTTCTTT

clone_size: .
v_call: TRBV29-1
j_call: TRBJ2-5
d_call: TRBD2
cdr3_aa: CSAAVAGGQETQYF
cdr3_nt: TGCAGCGCGGCAGTAGCGGGGGGACAAGAGACCCAGTACTTC

clone_size: .
v_call: TRBV5-6
j_call: TRBJ1-3
d_call: .
cdr3_aa: CASSFQGSSGNTIYF
cdr3_nt: TGTGCCAGCAGCTTCCAGGGGAGTTCTGGAAACACCATATATTTT

clone_size: .
v_call: TRBV6-1
j_call: TRBJ1-5
d_call: TRBD1
cdr3_aa: CASSKTGGMDQPQHF
cdr3_nt: TGTGCCAGCAGTAAGACAGGGGGCATGGATCAGCCCCAGCATTTT

clone_size: .
v_call: TRBV2
j_call: TRBJ2-4
d_call: TRBD1
cdr3_aa: CASSDRQGLAKNIQYF
cdr3_nt: TGTGCCAGCAGTGACCGACAGGGGCTAGCCAAAAACATTCAGTACTTC

clone_size: .
v_call: TRBV5-1
j_call: TRBJ2-4
d_call: .
cdr3_aa: CASSLKWAPKNIQYF
cdr3_nt: TGCGCCAGCAGCTTGAAATGGGCACCCAAAAACATTCAGTACTTC

clone_size: .
v_call: TRBV7-9
j_call: TRBJ1-2
d_call: .
cdr3_aa: CASRLTGVYGYTF
cdr3_nt: TGTGCCAGCAGACTCACAGGAGTCTATGGCTACACCTTC

clone_size: .
v_call: TRBV7-2
j_call: TRBJ1-1
d_call: .
cdr3_aa: CASSFQGTNTEAFF
cdr3_nt: TGTGCCAGCAGCTTTCAGGGAACGAACACTGAAGCTTTCTTT

clone_size: .
v_call: TRBV6-5
j_call: TRBJ1-2
d_call: .
cdr3_aa: CASSYRTAGNYGYTF
cdr3_nt: TGTGCCAGCAGTTATAGGACCGCGGGAAACTATGGCTACACCTTC

clone_size: few
v_call: TRBV7-7
j_call: TRBJ1-3
d_call: .
cdr3_aa: CASSPYPRGSGNTIYF
cdr3_nt: TGTGCCAGCAGCCCGTATCCCAGGGGCTCTGGAAACACCATATATTTT

clone_size: .
v_call: TRBV19
j_call: TRBJ2-7
d_call: TRBD1
cdr3_aa: CASSVQTGDGSYEQYF
cdr3_nt: TGTGCCAGTAGTGTACAGACAGGGGACGGGTCCTACGAGCAGTACTTC

clone_size: .
v_call: TRBV9
j_call: TRBJ1-1
d_call: .
cdr3_aa: CASSVGLSNTEAFF
cdr3_nt: TGTGCCAGCAGCGTAGGGCTGTCGAACACTGAAGCTTTCTTT

clone_size: .
v_call: TRBV30
j_call: TRBJ2-7
d_call: TRBD1
cdr3_aa: CAWSIGQGASSYEQYF
cdr3_nt: TGTGCCTGGAGTATAGGACAGGGGGCGAGCTCCTACGAGCAGTACTTC

clone_size: .
v_call: TRBV5-1
j_call: TRBJ2-1
d_call: .
cdr3_aa: CASSLVPGAYNEQFF
cdr3_nt: TGCGCCAGCAGCTTGGTTCCGGGGGCCTACAATGAGCAGTTCTTC

clone_size: .
v_call: TRBV7-6
j_call: TRBJ2-3
d_call: .
cdr3_aa: CASSLRSGAVTDTQYF
cdr3_nt: TGTGCCAGCAGCTTACGATCAGGGGCGGTCACAGATACGCAGTATTTT

clone_size: .
v_call: TRBV6-5
j_call: TRBJ2-7
d_call: TRBD1
cdr3_aa: CASSYSMGQARYEQYF
cdr3_nt: TGTGCCAGCAGTTACTCGATGGGACAGGCACGCTACGAGCAGTACTTC

clone_size: .
v_call: TRBV7-7
j_call: TRBJ2-5
d_call: TRBD2
cdr3_aa: CASSLGLAGGQETQYF
cdr3_nt: TGTGCCAGCAGCCTAGGACTAGCGGGGGGACAAGAGACCCAGTACTTC

clone_size: .
v_call: TRBV27
j_call: TRBJ2-7
d_call: TRBD2
cdr3_aa: CASSLKVGRGALEQYF
cdr3_nt: TGTGCCAGCAGTTTAAAAGTTGGGCGGGGGGCCCTCGAGCAGTACTTC

clone_size: .
v_call: TRBV29-1
j_call: TRBJ2-3
d_call: TRBD1
cdr3_aa: CSVEGTGPTDTQYF
cdr3_nt: TGCAGCGTTGAGGGGACAGGCCCCACAGATACGCAGTATTTT

clone_size: .
v_call: TRBV7-9
j_call: TRBJ1-1
d_call: .
cdr3_aa: CASSMAGGDTEAFF
cdr3_nt: TGTGCCAGCAGCATGGCCGGAGGGGACACTGAAGCTTTCTTT

clone_size: few
v_call: TRBV6-5
j_call: TRBJ1-2
d_call: TRBD1
cdr3_aa: CASSPGQGRRGYTF
cdr3_nt: TGTGCCAGCAGTCCCGGACAGGGGAGGCGCGGCTACACCTTC

clone_size: .
v_call: TRBV6-5
j_call: TRBJ2-3
d_call: TRBD2
cdr3_aa: CASSLAGTQYF
cdr3_nt: TGTGCCAGTAGTCTAGCGGGTACGCAGTATTTT

clone_size: .
v_call: TRBV7-9
j_call: TRBJ1-2
d_call: TRBD1
cdr3_aa: CASSSAGTGSAYGYTF
cdr3_nt: TGTGCCAGCAGCTCCGCCGGGACAGGGAGTGCCTATGGCTACACCTTC

clone_size: .
v_call: TRBV2
j_call: TRBJ2-3
d_call: TRBD1
cdr3_aa: CASTGQGVADTQYF
cdr3_nt: TGTGCCAGCACGGGGCAGGGGGTTGCAGATACGCAGTATTTT

clone_size: few
v_call: TRBV27
j_call: TRBJ1-1
d_call: .
cdr3_aa: CASSFPGVEAFF
cdr3_nt: TGTGCCAGCAGTTTTCCCGGTGTGGAGGCTTTCTTT

clone_size: .
v_call: TRBV6-1
j_call: TRBJ1-2
d_call: .
cdr3_aa: CASSIEGDPNYGYTF
cdr3_nt: TGTGCCAGCAGTATAGAGGGAGACCCTAACTATGGCTACACCTTC

clone_size: .
v_call: TRBV5-1
j_call: TRBJ1-2
d_call: TRBD1
cdr3_aa: CASSLRQGVDYGYTF
cdr3_nt: TGCGCCAGCAGCCTCAGACAGGGGGTTGACTATGGCTACACCTTC

clone_size: .
v_call: TRBV9
j_call: TRBJ1-4
d_call: .
cdr3_aa: CASSGGAGQVREKLFF
cdr3_nt: TGTGCCAGCAGCGGAGGAGCGGGGCAGGTTAGGGAAAAACTGTTTTTT